What follows are 32 T cell receptor beta chains derived from one specimen sequenced in a study of cytomegalovirus exposure and HLA in healthy donors. 60 Vbeta and 13 Jbeta primers were used in PCR. Libraries were prepared by immunoSEQ multiplex PCR; TCRdb keeps only in-frame clonotypes and omits some of them. The sample holds 120,000 to 150,000 clones, 70% to 75% seen once. The sequenced sample consisted of PBMCs. The receptor set was obtained from a human donor in good health.

The chain joins TRBV5-1 to TRBJ2-5; tentatively, D is TRBD1 (6 bases). CDR1 and CDR2 from the germline V gene are SGHRS and YFSETQ. The CDR3 has 15 residues. V was clipped by 2 bases and J by 4 bases, with 15 bases between them. DNA of the CDR3: TGCGCCAGCAGCTTACAGGGAAATGGGGGAGAGACCCAGTACTTC. Protein product: CASSLQGNGGETQYF.

The genes are TRBV5-1 and TRBJ1-2; 7 bases match TRBD1. Germline V gene sequence: CDR1 SGHRS, CDR2 YFSETQ. The V gene end was trimmed by 4 bases and the J gene end by 7 bases; junction bases not matched to a gene: 13. The length of the CDR3 is 15 residues. For the CDR3, the DNA is TGCGCCAGCAGCAGCTACCCGGGACAGACGTCTGGCTACACCTTC. It translates to CASSSYPGQTSGYTF.

The gene calls are TRBV7-3 and TRBJ2-3, with 10 positions matching TRBD2. The trim removed 7 bases at V and 4 bases at J, leaving 14 bases unmatched. The germline V gene encodes CDR1 SGHTA and CDR2 FQGTGA. The CDR3 consists of 17 residues. The CDR3 region is CASIIGGASGSSDTQYF. CDR3 bases: TGTGCCAGCATTATAGGAGGGGCTAGCGGGAGTTCAGATACGCAGTATTTT.

The gene calls are TRBV4-1 and TRBJ2-7; 15 bases are shared with TRBD2. The CDR3 loop spans 18 amino acids. Germline CDR1 MGHRA, CDR2 YSYEKL. With V trimmed by 2 bases and J by 1 base, 6 bases remained unmatched. The CDR3 loop reads CASSQLPGLAGGSYEQYF. The DNA for the CDR3 is TGCGCCAGCAGCCAATTACCGGGACTAGCGGGGGGATCCTACGAGCAGTACTTC.

The chain carries TRBV15 and TRBJ2-1; 12 positions match TRBD1. V dropped 11 bases and J dropped 6; count of bases not matched to a gene: 5. This CDR3 contains 13 residues. CDR1 and CDR2 (germline): LNHNV, YYDKDF (reference sequence). CDR3 bases: TGTGCCTCACGGGACAGGGGGCTCAATGAGCAGTTCTTC. Amino acid sequence: CASRDRGLNEQFF.

The J gene is TRBJ2-1, the V gene TRBV9, with 10 bases that match TRBD2. This CDR3 is built from 15 residues. Trimming cost V 1 base and J 5 bases; bases outside gene matches: 3. Per the germline V gene, CDR1 is SGDLS and CDR2 is YYNGEE. The CDR3 reads CASSVIAGGNNEQFF. The CDR3, as DNA: TGTGCCAGCAGCGTAATAGCGGGAGGTAACAATGAGCAGTTCTTC.

V usage is TRBV2 and J usage is TRBJ2-7; weak D call: TRBD1 (6 bases). CDR3 length: 12 amino acids. CDR1 is SNHLY, CDR2 FYNNEI, per germline. Trimming removed 8 bases at V and 3 bases at J, with 11 bases between. The CDR3 spells CASGGQNYEQYF. CDR3 DNA sequence: TGTGCCAGCGGAGGACAGAACTACGAGCAGTACTTC.

The V and J genes are TRBV5-1 and TRBJ2-5, with 9 bases lining up with TRBD1. Looked up from germline, CDR1 is SGHRS and CDR2 is YFSETQ. With 4 bases clipped from V and 4 bases from J, the junction kept 8 bases outside the gene matches. The CDR3 runs 15 residues. CDR3 amino acids: CASSVGQGIPETQYF. In nucleotides, the CDR3 is TGCGCCAGCAGCGTAGGACAGGGGATTCCAGAGACCCAGTACTTC.

The rearrangement uses TRBV21-1 and TRBJ2-3; TRBD1, as called in the table, went unchecked against the DNA. TRBV21-1 is deemed a pseudogene. The CDR3 extends over 18 amino acids. The CDR3: CASSKDYRNFTGADTQYF. Here the CDR3 DNA reads TGTGCCAGCAGCAAAGACTACAGGAATTTTACTGGGGCAGATACGCAGTATTTT.

V usage is TRBV27 and J usage is TRBJ1-2; 10 bases are a match to TRBD1. The J segment lost 8 bases and the V segment lost 4 bases, leaving 7 bases of the junction unmatched. This CDR3 is built from 14 residues. Germline V CDR1 and CDR2: MNHEY, SMNVEV (reference sequence). The CDR3 reads CASSSPGQGRGYTF. The CDR3 DNA follows: TGTGCCAGCAGTTCCCCGGGACAGGGGCGCGGCTACACCTTC.

The rearrangement uses TRBV29-1 and TRBJ1-1, with 7 bases matching TRBD1. Germline CDR1 reads SQVTM; CDR2 reads ANQGSEA. V lost 4 bases to trimming and J lost 4 bases; unmatched junction nucleotides: 6. The CDR3 has 13 residues. DNA of the CDR3: TGCAGCGTTGTTGGAGGGGGCGTCACTGAAGCTTTCTTT. Amino acid sequence: CSVVGGGVTEAFF.

The CDR3 protein is CASSSVEGEKLFF. The CDR3, as DNA: TGTGCCAGCAGTTCCGTCGAGGGTGAAAAACTGTTTTTT. This rearrangement joins TRBV27 to TRBJ1-4; D is uncertain. The CDR3 runs to 13 residues. Germline loops: CDR1 MNHEY, CDR2 SMNVEV (reference sequence). V was trimmed by 4 bases and J by 7 bases, leaving 10 bases between them.

The table lists this clone with a count of one. The V and J genes are TRBV5-1 and TRBJ2-7; 7 bases map to TRBD1. Per germline, CDR1 SGHRS and CDR2 YFSETQ. The CDR3 is 15 residues long. V lost 0 bases to trimming and J lost 5 bases; unmatched junction nucleotides: 8. This chain's CDR3 is CASSLVAGGSDEQYF. In DNA form, the CDR3 reads TGCGCCAGCAGCTTGGTCGCAGGGGGTTCCGACGAGCAGTACTTC.

The V gene is TRBV7-3, the J gene TRBJ1-6, with a weak D call TRBD1 (5 bases). CDR1 and CDR2 (germline): SGHTA, FQGTGA. CDR3 size: 15 residues. Trimming stripped 4 bases from V and 5 bases from J, with 12 bases between. The CDR3 nucleotides read TGTGCCAGCAGCTCGTCAGGGCCCGATAATTCACCCCTCCACTTT. Residues: CASSSSGPDNSPLHF. Full variable domain (rest looked up from reference TRBV7-3 and TRBJ1-6): GAGVSQTPSNKVTEKGKYVELRCDPISGHTALYWYRQSLGQGPEFLIYFQGTGAADDSGLPNDRFFAVRPEGSVSTLKIQRTERGDSAVYLCASSSSGPDNSPLHFGNGTRLTVT.

The rearrangement uses TRBV7-8 and TRBJ2-2, with D hard to call. CDR3 length equals 16 residues. Germline loops: CDR1 SGHVS, CDR2 FQNEAQ. V gave up 5 bases and J gave up 2 bases, with 15 bases separating them. The CDR3 sequence: CASSAGWSFNTGELFF. CDR3 nucleotide sequence: TGTGCCAGCAGCGCAGGCTGGTCGTTTAACACCGGGGAGCTGTTTTTT.

The genes are TRBV9 and TRBJ1-2; tentative D call: TRBD1 (5 bases). The V and J ends lost 4 bases and 6 bases respectively, with 13 bases between them. Germline V gene sequence: CDR1 SGDLS, CDR2 YYNGEE. The CDR3 extends over 13 amino acids. The CDR3 reads CASSPGTHDGYTF. CDR3 bases: TGTGCCAGCAGCCCCGGGACTCACGATGGCTACACCTTC.

The chain links TRBV6-6 to TRBJ2-1, with TRBD1 identical over 12 bases. The junction had 4 bases not matched to a gene; V was cut back by 5 bases and J by 5 bases. Germline V CDR1 and CDR2: MNHNY, SVGAGI (reference sequence). This CDR3 comprises 15 residues. The CDR3 DNA sequence: TGTGCCAGCAGTACCGGGACAGGGGGCCACAATGAGCAGTTCTTC. Residues: CASSTGTGGHNEQFF.

This chain uses TRBV29-1 with TRBJ2-1; weak D call: TRBD2 (5 bases). The CDR3 contains 13 residues. Germline CDR1 and CDR2: SQVTM and ANQGSEA. V was cut by 6 bases and J by 0 bases, with 9 bases left in between. Written as DNA, the CDR3 is TGCAGCGTATCTACTAGCTCCTACAATGAGCAGTTCTTC. Translating gives CSVSTSSYNEQFF.

This sequence joins TRBV19 and TRBJ2-7; 8 bases are shared with TRBD1. Germline trimming cut 7 bases from V and 6 bases from J; bases unmatched to any gene: 11. Germline CDR1 LNHDA, CDR2 SQIVND (reference sequence). The CDR3 sequence is 14 residues long. The CDR3, as DNA: TGTGCCAGTAACGATGGACAGGGTAGCGGCGAGCAGTACTTC. Translation gives CASNDGQGSGEQYF.

The chain employs TRBV19 and TRBJ2-7, with D hard to call. The germline V gene encodes CDR1 LNHDA and CDR2 SQIVND (reference sequence). This CDR3 region has 14 residues. Trimming pared 3 bases from V and 3 bases from J, leaving 12 bases between. The CDR3 nucleotides are TGTGCCAGTAGTATGGGCGCGTTCATCTACGAGCAGTACTTC. It translates to CASSMGAFIYEQYF. The entire variable domain, with the rest obtained from reference TRBV19 and TRBJ2-7, is as follows: DGGITQSPKYLFRKEGQNVTLSCEQNLNHDAMYWYRQDPGQGLRLIYYSQIVNDFQKGDIAEGYSVSREKKESFPLTVTSAQKNPTAFYLCASSMGAFIYEQYFGPGTRLTVT.

V gene TRBV7-8 combines with J gene TRBJ2-2; 9 bases match TRBD1. The V segment lost 5 bases and the J segment 6 bases; nucleotides outside the gene matches: 10. The CDR3 is 16 residues long. Germline V gene sequence: CDR1 SGHVS, CDR2 FQNEAQ. The CDR3 DNA sequence: TGTGCCAGCAGCACCCCCGGGACAGGGCCCGCCGGGGAGCTGTTTTTT. This translates into CASSTPGTGPAGELFF.

CDR3 sequence reads: CASSRDMVQETQYF. DNA of the CDR3: TGTGCCAGCAGCCGGGACATGGTTCAGGAGACCCAGTACTTC. The chain couples TRBV2 to TRBJ2-5; D possibly corresponds to TRBD1 (6 bases). This CDR3 has 14 residues. Germline V gene lookup returns CDR1 SNHLY and CDR2 FYNNEI. The V end lost 6 bases, the J end lost 5 bases, and 16 bases lay between the germline ends.

The V call is TRBV5-6, the J call TRBJ2-7; 10 bases map to TRBD2. The CDR3 runs 14 residues. With 3 bases clipped from V and 2 bases from J, the junction kept 2 bases outside the gene matches. The germline V gene has CDR1 SGHDT and CDR2 YYEEEE. CDR3 nucleotides: TGTGCCAGCAGCTACCTAGCGGGAGCCTACGAGCAGTACTTC. As protein: CASSYLAGAYEQYF.

A single count supports this clone. CDR3 sequence: CASSPDRVWNQPQHF. CDR3 sequence (DNA): TGTGCCAGCTCACCCGACAGGGTATGGAATCAGCCCCAGCATTTT. V usage is TRBV18 and J usage is TRBJ1-5; TRBD1 aligns across 7 bases. V shed 3 bases, J shed 4 bases, and the junction held 6 bases outside the gene matches. The CDR3 extends over 15 amino acids. Germline values: CDR1 KGHSH, CDR2 LQKENI.

The chain employs TRBV7-2 and TRBJ2-3; 7 bases match TRBD2. Germline CDR1 SGHTA, CDR2 FQGNSA. The V and J ends lost 8 bases and 3 bases, in that order; junction bases with no gene match: 5. The CDR3 has 13 residues. CDR3 amino acids: CASAYGGTDTQYF. The CDR3 nucleotides read TGTGCCAGCGCGTACGGGGGGACAGATACGCAGTATTTT.

The chain has TRBV15 and TRBJ2-7; 7 nucleotides match TRBD1. CDR3 length equals 15 residues. In germline, CDR1 is LNHNV, CDR2 YYDKDF (reference sequence). V was pared by 0 bases and J by 2 bases, with 4 bases of the junction left unmatched. In nucleotides, the CDR3 is TGTGCCACCAGCAGAGAACAGGGGATCCCCTACGAGCAGTACTTC. Amino acids: CATSREQGIPYEQYF. Looking up the rest from reference TRBV15 and TRBJ2-7 gives the full variable domain: DAMVIQNPRYQVTQFGKPVTLSCSQTLNHNVMYWYQQKSSQAPKLLFHYYDKDFNNEADTPDNFQSRRPNTSFCFLDIRSPGLGDTAMYLCATSREQGIPYEQYFGPGTRLTVT.

The chain is built from TRBV6-5 and TRBJ2-7, with a weak D call TRBD1 (6 bases). The CDR3 consists of 11 residues. From germline, CDR1 is MNHEY and CDR2 SVGAGI. The V end was cut by 7 bases, the J end by 5 bases, with 9 bases between. The CDR3 sequence: CASTTGNEQYF. In nucleotides, the CDR3 is TGTGCCAGCACTACAGGGAACGAGCAGTACTTC.

In this sample, this clone turned up a few times. The chain is built from TRBV21-1 and TRBJ1-5; the tabulated D call, TRBD1, remains unverified against the DNA. TRBV21-1 is classified as a pseudogene. The CDR3 sequence is 17 residues long. CDR3 nucleotides: TGTGCCAGCAGCAAATATGAGGACAGGGGTGGGAATCAGCCCCAGCATTTT. Amino acid sequence: CASSKYEDRGGNQPQHF.

This sequence joins TRBV5-4 and TRBJ2-3; D remains ambiguous. Germline V gives CDR1 SGHNT, CDR2 YYREEE (reference sequence). CDR3 length: 14 residues. Trimming cost V 2 bases and J 5 bases, with 12 bases left between them. The CDR3 bases are TGTGCCAGCAGCTTCGTGGAGCAAAGAGATACGCAGTATTTT. Translation: CASSFVEQRDTQYF.

V is TRBV15 and J is TRBJ2-3, with a possible D match to TRBD1 (7 bases). The length of the CDR3 is 14 residues. Germline V gives CDR1 LNHNV, CDR2 YYDKDF (reference sequence). The V and J ends lost 7 bases and 3 bases respectively, with 14 bases between them. The CDR3 DNA sequence: TGTGCCACCACCAAGGGGGCGGGGACAGATACGCAGTATTTT. This translates into CATTKGAGTDTQYF.

This chain joins TRBV6-4 and TRBJ2-2; D is ambiguous. The CDR3 covers 16 residues. From germline, CDR1 is MRHNA and CDR2 SNTAGT. Trimming removed 8 bases from V and 3 bases from J, with 19 bases in between. The CDR3 is CASSLGFPPDTGELFF. Written as DNA, the CDR3 is TGTGCCAGCTCCCTGGGCTTCCCCCCGGACACCGGGGAGCTGTTTTTT.

This sequence joins TRBV7-6 and TRBJ2-2; tentatively, D is TRBD2 (6 bases). The CDR3 sequence is 13 residues long. Germline V CDR1 and CDR2: SGHVS, FNYEAQ. Trimming removed 5 bases from V and 5 bases from J, with 9 bases in between. The CDR3 protein is CASSPSGTGELFF. The CDR3 DNA is TGTGCCAGCAGCCCCAGCGGGACCGGGGAGCTGTTTTTT.